This T cell receptor beta chain derives from a study of long-term antiretroviral therapy in people with HIV. Study-level results: No data on ART adherence, viral resistance or therapy changes. Pre-ART clonal expansion yielded clones that dominated the repertoire at all time points.

A v3.0 immunoSEQ assay was performed at survey level. The table came from immunoSEQ multiplex PCR; TCRdb's copy has only in-frame clones and leaves some out. The repertoire holds approximately 24,000 clones, with around 90% as singletons. Notes on this clone: The antigen is unknown.

Everyone in the study who had HIV was treated in the United States. The CDR3 is 13 amino acids. V gave up 0 bases and J gave up 4 bases, with 5 bases separating them. Germline V gene data show CDR1 as SGHNT and CDR2 as YYREEE (reference sequence). This chain links TRBV5-4 with TRBJ1-3, with D uncertain. The sequence was obtained from a man aged 25-45 years with HIV. Specimen: unsorted PBMCs, collected more than 4.3 years after starting antiretroviral therapy. The CDR3 DNA follows: TGTGCCAGCAGCTTGGATGAGGGAAACACCATATATTTT. Amino acid sequence: CASSLDEGNTIYF.